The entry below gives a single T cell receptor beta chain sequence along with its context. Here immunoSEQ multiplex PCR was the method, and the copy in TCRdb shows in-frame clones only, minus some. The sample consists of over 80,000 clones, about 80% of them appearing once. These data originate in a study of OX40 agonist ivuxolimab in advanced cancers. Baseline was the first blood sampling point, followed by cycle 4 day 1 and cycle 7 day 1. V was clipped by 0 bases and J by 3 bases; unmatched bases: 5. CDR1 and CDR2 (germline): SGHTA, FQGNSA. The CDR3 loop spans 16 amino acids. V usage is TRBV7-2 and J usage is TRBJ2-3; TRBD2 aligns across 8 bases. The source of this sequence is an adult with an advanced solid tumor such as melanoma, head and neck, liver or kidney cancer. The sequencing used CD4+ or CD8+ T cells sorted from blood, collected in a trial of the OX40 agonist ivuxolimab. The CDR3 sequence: CASSLASGGETDTQYF. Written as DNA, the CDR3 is TGTGCCAGCAGCTTAGCTTCCGGGGGGGAGACAGATACGCAGTATTTT.